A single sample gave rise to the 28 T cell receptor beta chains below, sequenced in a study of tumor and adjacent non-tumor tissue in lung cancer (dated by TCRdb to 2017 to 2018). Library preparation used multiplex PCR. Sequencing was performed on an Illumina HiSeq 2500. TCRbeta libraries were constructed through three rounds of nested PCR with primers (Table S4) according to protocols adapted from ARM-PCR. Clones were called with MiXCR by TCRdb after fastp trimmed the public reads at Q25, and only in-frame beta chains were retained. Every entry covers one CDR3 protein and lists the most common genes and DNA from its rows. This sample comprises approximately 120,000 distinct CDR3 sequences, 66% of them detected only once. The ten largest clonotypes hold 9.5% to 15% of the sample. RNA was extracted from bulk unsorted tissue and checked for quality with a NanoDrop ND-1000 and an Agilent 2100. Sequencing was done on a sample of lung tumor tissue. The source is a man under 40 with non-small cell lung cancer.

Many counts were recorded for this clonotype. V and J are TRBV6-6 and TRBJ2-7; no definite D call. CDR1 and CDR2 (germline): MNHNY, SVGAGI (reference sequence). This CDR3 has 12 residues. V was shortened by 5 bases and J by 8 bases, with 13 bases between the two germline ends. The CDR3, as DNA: TGTGCCAGCAGTCCCCTGTCTACTCAGCAGTACTTC. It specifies CASSPLSTQQYF.

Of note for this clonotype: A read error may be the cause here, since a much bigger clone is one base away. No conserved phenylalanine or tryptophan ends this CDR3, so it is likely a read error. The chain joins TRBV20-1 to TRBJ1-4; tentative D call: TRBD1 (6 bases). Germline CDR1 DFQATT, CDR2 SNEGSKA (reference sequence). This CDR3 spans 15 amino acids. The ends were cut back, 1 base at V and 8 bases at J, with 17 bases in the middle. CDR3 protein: CSARGGVGGGEKLFV. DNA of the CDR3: TGCAGTGCTAGAGGAGGGGTGGGGGGCGGAGAAAAACTGTTTGTT.

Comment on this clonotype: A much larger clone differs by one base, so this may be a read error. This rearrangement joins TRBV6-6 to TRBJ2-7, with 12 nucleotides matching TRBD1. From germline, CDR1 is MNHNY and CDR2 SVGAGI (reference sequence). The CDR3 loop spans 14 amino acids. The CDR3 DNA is TGTGCCAGCAGTTCCGGGACAGGGGGCGACGAGCAGTGCTTC. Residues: CASSSGTGGDEQCF.

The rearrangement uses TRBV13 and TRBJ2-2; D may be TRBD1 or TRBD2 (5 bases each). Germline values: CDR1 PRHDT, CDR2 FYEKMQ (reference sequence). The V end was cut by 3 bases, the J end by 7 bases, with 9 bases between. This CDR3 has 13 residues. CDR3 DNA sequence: TGTGCCAGCAGCTTCAGGGACCACGGGGAGCTGTTTTTT. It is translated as CASSFRDHGELFF.

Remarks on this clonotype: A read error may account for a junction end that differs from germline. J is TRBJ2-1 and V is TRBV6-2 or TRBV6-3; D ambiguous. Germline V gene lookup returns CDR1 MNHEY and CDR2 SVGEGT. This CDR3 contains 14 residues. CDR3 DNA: TGTGCCAGCAGCCCCCCGCGGCTGCGGAATGAGCAGATCTTC. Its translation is CASSPPRLRNEQIF.

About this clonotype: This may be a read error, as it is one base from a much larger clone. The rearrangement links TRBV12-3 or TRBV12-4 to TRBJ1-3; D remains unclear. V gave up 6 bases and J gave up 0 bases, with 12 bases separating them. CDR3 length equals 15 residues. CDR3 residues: CASRVTCSSGNTIYF. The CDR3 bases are TGTGCCAGCAGGGTGACATGTTCCTCTGGAAACACCATATATTTT.

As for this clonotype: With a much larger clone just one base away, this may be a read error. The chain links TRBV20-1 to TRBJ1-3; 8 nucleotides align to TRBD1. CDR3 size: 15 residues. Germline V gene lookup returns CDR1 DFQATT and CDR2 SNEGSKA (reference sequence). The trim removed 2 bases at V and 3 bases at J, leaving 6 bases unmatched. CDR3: CSARIIQGDGNTIYF. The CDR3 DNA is TGCAGTGCTAGAATCATACAGGGGGATGGAAACACCATATATTTT.

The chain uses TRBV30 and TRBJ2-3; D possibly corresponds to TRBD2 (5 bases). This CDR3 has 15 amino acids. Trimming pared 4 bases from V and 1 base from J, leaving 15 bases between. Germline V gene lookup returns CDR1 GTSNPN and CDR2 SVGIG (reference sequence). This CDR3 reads CAWIVEGSGTDTQYF. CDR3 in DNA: TGTGCCTGGATTGTAGAGGGTTCGGGCACAGATACGCAGTATTTT.

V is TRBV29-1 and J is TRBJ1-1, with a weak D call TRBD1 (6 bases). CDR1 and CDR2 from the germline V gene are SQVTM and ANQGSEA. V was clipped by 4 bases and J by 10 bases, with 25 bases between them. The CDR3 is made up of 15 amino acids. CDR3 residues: CSVVLGLGGFDVAFF. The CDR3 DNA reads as TGCAGCGTTGTGCTTGGGTTAGGGGGATTTGATGTAGCTTTCTTT.

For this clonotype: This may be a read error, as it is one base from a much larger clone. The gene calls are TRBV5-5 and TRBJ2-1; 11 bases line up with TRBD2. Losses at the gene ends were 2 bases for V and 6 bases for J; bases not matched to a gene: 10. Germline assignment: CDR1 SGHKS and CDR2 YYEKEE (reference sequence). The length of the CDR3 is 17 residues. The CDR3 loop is CASSFTIAGGRRNEQFF. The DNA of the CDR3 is TGTGCCAGCAGCTTTACGATAGCGGGGGGGCGGCGCAATGAGCAGTTCTTC.

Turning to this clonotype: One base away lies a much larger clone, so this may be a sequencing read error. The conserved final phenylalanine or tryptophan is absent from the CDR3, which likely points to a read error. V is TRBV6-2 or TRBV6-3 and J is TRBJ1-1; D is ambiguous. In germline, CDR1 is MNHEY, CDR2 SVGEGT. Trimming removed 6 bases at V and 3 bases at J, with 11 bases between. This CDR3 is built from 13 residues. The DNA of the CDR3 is TGTGCCAGCAGCTACGGGTCGGACACTGAAGCTTTCTAT. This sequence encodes CASSYGSDTEAFY.

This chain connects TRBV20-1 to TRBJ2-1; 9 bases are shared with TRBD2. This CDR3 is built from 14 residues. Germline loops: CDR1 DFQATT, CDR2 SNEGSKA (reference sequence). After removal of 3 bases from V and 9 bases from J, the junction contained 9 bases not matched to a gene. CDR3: CSASSAGGFSEQFF. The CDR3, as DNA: TGCAGTGCTAGCTCTGCGGGAGGGTTCAGTGAGCAGTTCTTC.

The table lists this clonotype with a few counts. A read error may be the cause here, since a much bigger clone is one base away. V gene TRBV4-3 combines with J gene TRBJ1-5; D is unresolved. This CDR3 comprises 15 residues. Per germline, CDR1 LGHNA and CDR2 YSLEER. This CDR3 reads CVSSQDPAQGQPQHF. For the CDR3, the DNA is TGCGTCAGCAGCCAAGATCCAGCACAAGGACAGCCCCAGCATTTT.

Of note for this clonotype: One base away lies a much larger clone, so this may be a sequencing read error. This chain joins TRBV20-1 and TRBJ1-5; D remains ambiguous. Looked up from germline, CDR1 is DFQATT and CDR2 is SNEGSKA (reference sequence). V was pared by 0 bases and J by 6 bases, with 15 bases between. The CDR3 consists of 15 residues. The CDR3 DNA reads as TGCAGTGCTAGAGATCTGGCAGAGGGCAGTCAGCCCCAGCATTTT. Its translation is CSARDLAEGSQPQHF.

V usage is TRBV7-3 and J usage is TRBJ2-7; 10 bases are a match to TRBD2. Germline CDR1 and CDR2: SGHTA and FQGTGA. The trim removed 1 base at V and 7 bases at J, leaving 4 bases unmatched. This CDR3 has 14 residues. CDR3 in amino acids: CASSLMGTSVEQYF. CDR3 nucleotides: TGTGCCAGCAGCTTAATGGGGACTAGCGTTGAGCAGTACTTC.

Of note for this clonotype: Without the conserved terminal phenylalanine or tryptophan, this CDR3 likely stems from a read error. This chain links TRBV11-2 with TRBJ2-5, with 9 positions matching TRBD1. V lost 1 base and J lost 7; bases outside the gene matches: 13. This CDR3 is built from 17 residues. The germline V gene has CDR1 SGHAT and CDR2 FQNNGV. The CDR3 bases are TGTGCCAGCAGCTTAGGGCCCGGGGTCGGACAGGGGTGGACCCAGTACTTA. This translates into CASSLGPGVGQGWTQYL.

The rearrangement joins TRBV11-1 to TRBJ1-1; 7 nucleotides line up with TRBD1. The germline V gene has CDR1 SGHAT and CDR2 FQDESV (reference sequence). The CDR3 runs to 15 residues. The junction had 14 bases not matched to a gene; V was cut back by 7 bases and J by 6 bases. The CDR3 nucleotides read TGTGCCAGCAACATAAGGAGGGGGCTCGGCGCTGAAGCTTTCTTT. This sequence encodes CASNIRRGLGAEAFF.

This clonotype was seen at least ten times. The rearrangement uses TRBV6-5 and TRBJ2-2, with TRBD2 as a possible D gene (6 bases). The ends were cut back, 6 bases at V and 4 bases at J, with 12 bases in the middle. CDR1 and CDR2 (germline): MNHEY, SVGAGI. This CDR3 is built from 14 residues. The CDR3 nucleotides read TGTGCCAGCAGCCAGAGCGGGTTCACCGGGGAGCTGTTTTTT. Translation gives CASSQSGFTGELFF.

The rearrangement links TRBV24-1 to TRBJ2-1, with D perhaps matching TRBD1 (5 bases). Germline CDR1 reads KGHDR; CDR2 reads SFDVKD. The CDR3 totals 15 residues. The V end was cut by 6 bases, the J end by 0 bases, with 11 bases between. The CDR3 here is CATSPQGNSYNEQFF. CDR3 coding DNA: TGTGCCACCAGTCCCCAGGGAAACTCCTACAATGAGCAGTTCTTC.

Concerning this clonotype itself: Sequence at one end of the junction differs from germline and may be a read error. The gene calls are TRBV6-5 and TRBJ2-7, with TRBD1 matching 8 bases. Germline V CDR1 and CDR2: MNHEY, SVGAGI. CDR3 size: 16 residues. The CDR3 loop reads CASSSRPGGETYEQCF. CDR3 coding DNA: TGTGCCAGCAGTTCAAGACCAGGGGGCGAAACCTACGAGCAGTGCTTC.

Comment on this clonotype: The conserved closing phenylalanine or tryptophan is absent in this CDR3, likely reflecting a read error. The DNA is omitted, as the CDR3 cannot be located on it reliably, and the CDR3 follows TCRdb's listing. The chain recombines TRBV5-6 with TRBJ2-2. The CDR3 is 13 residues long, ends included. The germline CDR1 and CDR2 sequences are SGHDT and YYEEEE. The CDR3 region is CASSFPNTGELLS.

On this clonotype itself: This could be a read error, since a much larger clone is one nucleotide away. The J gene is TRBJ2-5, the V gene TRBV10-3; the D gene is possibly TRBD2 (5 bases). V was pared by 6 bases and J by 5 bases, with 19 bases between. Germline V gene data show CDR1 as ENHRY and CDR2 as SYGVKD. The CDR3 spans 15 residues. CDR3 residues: CAISALASWGETQYF. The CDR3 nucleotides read TGTGCCATCAGCGCACTGGCTAGCTGGGGTGAGACCCAGTACTTC.

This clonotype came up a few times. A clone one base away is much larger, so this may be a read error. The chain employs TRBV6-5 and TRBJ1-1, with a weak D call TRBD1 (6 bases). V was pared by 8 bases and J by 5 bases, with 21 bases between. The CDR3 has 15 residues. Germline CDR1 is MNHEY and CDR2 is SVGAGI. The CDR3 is CASEGGRSVGTEAFF. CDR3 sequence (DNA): TGTGCCAGCGAGGGGGGGCGGTCGGTCGGGACTGAAGCTTTCTTT.

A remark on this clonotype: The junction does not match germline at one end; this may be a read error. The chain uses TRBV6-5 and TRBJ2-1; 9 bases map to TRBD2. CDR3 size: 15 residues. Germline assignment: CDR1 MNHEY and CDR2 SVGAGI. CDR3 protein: CASSPSSGNYIEQFF. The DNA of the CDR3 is TGTGCCAGCAGCCCCTCTAGCGGGAACTACATTGAGCAGTTCTTC.

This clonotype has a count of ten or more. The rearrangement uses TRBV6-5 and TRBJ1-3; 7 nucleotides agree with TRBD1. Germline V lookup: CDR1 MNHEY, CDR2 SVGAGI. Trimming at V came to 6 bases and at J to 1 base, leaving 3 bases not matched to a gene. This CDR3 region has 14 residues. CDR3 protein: CASSRGGSGNTIYF. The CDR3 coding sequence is TGTGCCAGCAGCAGGGGGGGTTCTGGAAACACCATATATTTT.

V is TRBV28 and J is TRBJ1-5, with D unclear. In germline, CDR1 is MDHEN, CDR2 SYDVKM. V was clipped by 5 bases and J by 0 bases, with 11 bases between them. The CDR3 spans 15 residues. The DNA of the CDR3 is TGTGCCAGCAGTCCAACCCTGTATAGCAATCAGCCCCAGCATTTT. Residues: CASSPTLYSNQPQHF.

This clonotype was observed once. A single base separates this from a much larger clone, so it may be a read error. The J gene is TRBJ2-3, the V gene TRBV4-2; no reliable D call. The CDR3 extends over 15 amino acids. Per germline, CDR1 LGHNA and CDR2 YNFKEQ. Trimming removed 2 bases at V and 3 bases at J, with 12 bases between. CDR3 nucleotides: TGTGCCAGCAGCCAATATCAGGAGAGGACAGATACGCAGTATTTT. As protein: CASSQYQERTDTQYF.

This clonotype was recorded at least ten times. The CDR3 is CASSLGQGRTYEQYF. In nucleotides, the CDR3 is TGTGCCAGCAGTTTGGGGCAGGGGAGAACCTACGAGCAGTACTTC. This chain links TRBV27 with TRBJ2-7; possibly TRBD1 for D (6 bases). Germline values: CDR1 MNHEY, CDR2 SMNVEV (reference sequence). This CDR3 contains 15 residues. Deletions cut 3 bases from V and 2 bases from J, with 14 bases between.